The present T cell receptor beta chain was sequenced within a study of blood T cell repertoires in COVID-19. Study-wide background: T cells, B-cell-depleted T cells, or PBMCs provided the cDNA or gDNA that served as material.

Recruits, aged roughly 18 to 100 years, lived in 24 US areas. Libraries were prepared by immunoSEQ multiplex PCR; TCRdb keeps only in-frame clonotypes and omits some of them. The table lists around 300,000 clones, roughly 88% of them singletons. Sequencing was done on a sample of PBMCs or T cells enriched from blood (not recorded which). The sequence derives from a man younger than 40 who had recovered from COVID-19.

CDR3 in amino acids: CASRSGEGNSPLHF. In nucleotides, the CDR3 is TGTGCCAGCAGGTCAGGGGAAGGAAATTCACCCCTCCACTTT. The chain employs TRBV6-6 and TRBJ1-6, with D perhaps matching TRBD1 (6 bases). The CDR3 extends over 14 amino acids. Per the germline V gene, CDR1 is MNHNY and CDR2 is SVGAGI (reference sequence). Deletions cut 6 bases from V and 7 bases from J, with 13 bases between.